This T cell receptor beta chain comes out of a study of identical twins. Findings of the study overall: Analyses based on zero insertions could be partly confounded by invariant MAIT and iNKT cells. In drawing conclusions, the study used cross-sectional statistical analysis and did not follow the same donors. Within beta out-of-frame sequences, the excess sharing observed between twins was weaker.

V was shortened by 5 bases and J by 15 bases, with 14 bases between the two germline ends. This CDR3 has 11 residues. This clonotype was recorded many times. What it binds is unknown. Unique molecular identifiers were present on the cDNA, and a universal primer site came from template switching. TCRdb processed the 5' RACE reads anew with MiXCR; each CDR3 protein has one entry. The table records 500,000 to 700,000 distinct CDR3 sequences, under 8.5% of them present only once. These data also featured in a second study, about yellow fever vaccine responses in identical twins.

The sequenced sample was PBMCs. This sequence joins TRBV12-3 or TRBV12-4 and TRBJ2-1, with a possible D match to TRBD2 (5 bases). This receptor was taken from a woman between 18 and 29 years old in good health. The CDR3 DNA reads as TGTGCCAGCAGTAGGACCGGGAAGATGTTCTTC. It codes for CASSRTGKMFF.